One sample yielded the 20 T cell receptor beta chains listed below, sequenced in a study of beta chain features in type 1 diabetes. Findings and caveats of the study: Type 1 diabetes patients had TCRB CDR3s that were shorter (moderately but significantly so) in all four CD4+ subsets.

These TCRs are of unknown antigen specificity. The study reverse transcribed the entire isolated RNA, so it sequenced expressed TCRB transcripts. Using immunoSEQ multiplex PCR, the repertoire was profiled, and TCRdb retains in-frame clones only, with some absent. The sample lists over 200,000 clones, approximately 11% seen once, with over 0.015% in the top ten. Sequenced sample: naive CD4+ T cells from blood. The origin of the receptors is a man aged 30 to 45 with type 1 diabetes.

This clone came up a few times. This chain joins TRBV7-9 and TRBJ2-2; TRBD1 matches 10 bases. The CDR3 contains 16 residues. V was clipped by 5 bases and J by 4 bases; unmatched bases: 7. The germline CDR1 and CDR2 sequences are SEHNR and FQNEAQ (reference sequence). The CDR3: CASSPPGQGFTGELFF. CDR3 DNA: TGTGCCAGCAGCCCACCGGGACAGGGGTTCACCGGGGAGCTGTTTTTT.

V usage is TRBV19 and J usage is TRBJ2-3; D is perhaps TRBD2 (6 bases). The V end was cut by 6 bases, the J end by 2 bases, with 15 bases between. CDR1 is LNHDA and CDR2 is SQIVND in the germline V gene (reference sequence). The CDR3 contains 15 residues. The CDR3 sequence is CASSLGTFYTDTQYF. DNA of the CDR3: TGTGCCAGTAGCCTCGGGACTTTTTACACAGATACGCAGTATTTT.

The chain uses TRBV11-2 and TRBJ2-3, with TRBD2 matching over 7 bases. Germline trimming cut 1 base from V and 5 bases from J; bases unmatched to any gene: 0. This CDR3 contains 13 residues. CDR1 is SGHAT and CDR2 is FQNNGV in the germline V gene. Written as DNA, the CDR3 is TGTGCCAGCAGCTTAGCGGGGGGAGATACGCAGTATTTT. Its translation: CASSLAGGDTQYF.

The J gene is TRBJ1-5, the V gene TRBV29-1; D may be TRBD1 (6 bases). V lost 4 bases to trimming and J lost 5 bases, with 12 bases between them. Germline assignment: CDR1 SQVTM and CDR2 ANQGSEA. This CDR3 spans 13 amino acids. CDR3 loop: CSVGDRRDQPQHF. The CDR3 region has the DNA TGCAGCGTTGGAGACAGGAGGGATCAGCCCCAGCATTTT.

This clone was observed a few times. The rearrangement joins TRBV30 to TRBJ1-2, with TRBD1 matching over 10 bases. This CDR3 is built from 13 residues. The V and J ends lost 0 bases and 12 bases, in that order; junction bases with no gene match: 7. Germline V gene lookup returns CDR1 GTSNPN and CDR2 SVGIG (reference sequence). CDR3 region: CAWSVGTGVLHTF. The CDR3 nucleotides are TGTGCCTGGAGTGTAGGGACAGGGGTTTTACACACCTTC.

J is TRBJ1-4 and V is TRBV2; D ambiguous. The germline gives CDR1 SNHLY, CDR2 FYNNEI. The ends were cut back, 2 bases at V and 8 bases at J, with 12 bases in the middle. The CDR3 is made up of 14 amino acids. This CDR3 is CASSEFRLEEKLFF. In DNA form, the CDR3 reads TGTGCCAGCAGTGAATTTCGGCTAGAGGAAAAACTGTTTTTT.

In its sample, this clone was seen a few times. The V gene is TRBV10-3, the J gene TRBJ1-2; 9 nucleotides agree with TRBD1. The CDR3 consists of 14 residues. J was trimmed by 8 bases and V by 0 bases; bases with no gene match: 4. Germline CDR1 and CDR2: ENHRY and SYGVKD. Here the CDR3 reads CAISESRTGDGYTF. CDR3 in DNA: TGTGCCATCAGTGAGTCAAGGACAGGGGACGGCTACACCTTC.

This chain connects TRBV7-2 to TRBJ1-2; D unclear. The ends were cut back, 3 bases at V and 5 bases at J, with 13 bases in the middle. CDR1 is SGHTA, CDR2 FQGNSA, per germline. This CDR3 contains 14 residues. The CDR3 coding sequence is TGTGCCAGCAGCTTGCGGGAGTTGGGTTATGGCTACACCTTC. It translates to CASSLRELGYGYTF.

The chain has TRBV6-6 and TRBJ1-1, with 12 bases identical to TRBD1. Germline trimming cut 5 bases from V and 10 bases from J; bases unmatched to any gene: 11. The CDR3 spans 15 residues. CDR1 is MNHNY and CDR2 is SVGAGI in the germline V gene (reference sequence). CDR3 sequence reads: CASSPPGQGAGGAFF. CDR3 coding DNA: TGTGCCAGCAGTCCTCCGGGACAGGGGGCTGGGGGAGCTTTCTTT.

The chain carries TRBV29-1 and TRBJ2-5; D is possibly TRBD2 (6 bases). CDR1 is SQVTM, CDR2 ANQGSEA, per germline. The CDR3 is made up of 13 amino acids. Trimming took 1 base from V and 4 from J, leaving 10 bases between them. The CDR3 DNA sequence: TGCAGCGTTGAAGGGGACTCCGCAGAGACCCAGTACTTC. Its translation: CSVEGDSAETQYF.

The table lists this clone with a few counts. V usage is TRBV29-1 and J usage is TRBJ2-5; 7 positions agree with TRBD1. Unmatched junction bases numbered 2, after V lost 5 bases and J lost 5 bases. Germline V gives CDR1 SQVTM, CDR2 ANQGSEA. The CDR3 is 11 residues long. DNA of the CDR3: TGCAGCGTTTTCAGGGGGGAGACCCAGTACTTC. Its translation is CSVFRGETQYF.

The chain has TRBV29-1 and TRBJ1-5; no definite D call. Between the trimmed V and J ends, which lost 2 bases and 6 bases, there was a span of 11 bases. The CDR3 runs 13 residues. The germline V gene has CDR1 SQVTM and CDR2 ANQGSEA. The CDR3 coding sequence is TGCAGCGTTGAATCCGGGTTGGGTCAGCCCCAGCATTTT. It translates to CSVESGLGQPQHF.

This clone was detected a few times. This chain joins TRBV9 and TRBJ2-7; 7 nucleotides agree with TRBD1. Germline CDR1 is SGDLS and CDR2 is YYNGEE. The CDR3 is 12 residues long. V lost 4 bases to trimming and J lost 5 bases; unmatched junction nucleotides: 3. The CDR3 here is CASSHDRDEQYF. In nucleotides, the CDR3 is TGTGCCAGCAGCCACGACAGGGACGAGCAGTACTTC.

This clone was observed a handful of times. This rearrangement joins TRBV2 to TRBJ2-7; D might be TRBD1 (6 bases). V lost 4 bases and J lost 5, with 18 bases in between. Germline assignment: CDR1 SNHLY and CDR2 FYNNEI. The CDR3 contains 15 residues. The CDR3 spells CASSVERGGTHEQYF. The DNA of the CDR3 is TGTGCCAGCAGTGTAGAACGAGGGGGTACGCACGAGCAGTACTTC.

There are a few counts of this clone. V usage is TRBV5-4 and J usage is TRBJ2-5; 9 bases map to TRBD2. This CDR3 spans 16 amino acids. The ends lost 3 bases at V and 3 bases at J; junction bases unmatched: 9. The V gene's germline CDR1 is SGHNT and CDR2 YYREEE (reference sequence). The DNA for the CDR3 is TGTGCCAGCAGCTCCTTTGGCGGGGGGGGAAAAGAGACCCAGTACTTC. It specifies CASSSFGGGGKETQYF. Filled out from reference TRBV5-4 and TRBJ2-5, the complete variable domain reads ETGVTQSPTHLIKTRGQQVTLRCSSQSGHNTVSWYQQALGQGPQFIFQYYREEENGRGNFPPRFSGLQFPNYSSELNVNALELDDSALYLCASSSFGGGGKETQYFGPGTRLLVL.

The chain uses TRBV19 and TRBJ1-6; D is unresolved. This CDR3 region has 13 residues. Deletions cut 3 bases from V and 10 bases from J, with 10 bases between. CDR1 is LNHDA, CDR2 SQIVND, per germline (reference sequence). The CDR3 sequence is CASSIAGESPLHF. The CDR3 region has the DNA TGTGCCAGTAGTATTGCCGGGGAATCACCCCTCCACTTT.

The CDR3 loop is CASSQDRGVPYEQYF. CDR3 DNA sequence: TGCGCCAGCAGCCAAGATCGCGGGGTTCCCTACGAGCAGTACTTC. This rearrangement joins TRBV4-3 to TRBJ2-7; D perhaps matches TRBD2 (6 bases). CDR3 length equals 15 residues. CDR1 LGHNA and CDR2 YSLEER come from the germline V gene. Trimming removed 0 bases from V and 2 bases from J, with 11 bases in between.

This clone has more than one count but fewer than ten. This chain connects TRBV7-9 to TRBJ2-5, with a tentative D call TRBD2 (5 bases). CDR1 and CDR2 (germline): SEHNR, FQNEAQ (reference sequence). Trimming pared 1 base from V and 5 bases from J, leaving 8 bases between. The length of the CDR3 is 13 residues. The CDR3 bases are TGTGCCAGCAGCTTAGTAGGAGGCGAGACCCAGTACTTC. Protein: CASSLVGGETQYF.

The rearrangement uses TRBV27 and TRBJ2-3; D is perhaps TRBD2 (5 bases). CDR1 and CDR2 (germline): MNHEY, SMNVEV (reference sequence). V was shortened by 8 bases and J by 1 base, with 10 bases between the two germline ends. This CDR3 has 13 amino acids. CDR3: CASRDAGTDTQYF. CDR3 DNA: TGTGCCAGCCGGGATGCCGGCACAGATACGCAGTATTTT.

A few counts support this clone. The chain's CDR3 is CASSRSTRLDTGELFF. The CDR3 DNA reads as TGTGCCAGCAGCCGGTCGACACGCTTAGACACCGGGGAGCTGTTTTTT. V is TRBV27 and J is TRBJ2-2, with D hard to call. V was trimmed by 6 bases and J by 3 bases, leaving 17 bases between them. Germline-derived CDR1 and CDR2 are MNHEY and SMNVEV (reference sequence). The CDR3 runs 16 residues.